This T cell receptor (beta chain) is from a study of cytomegalovirus exposure and HLA in healthy donors. Regarding the study as a whole: A further, later analysis showed that HLA-associated TCR beta chains (compared with equally common others) were more clonally expanded. Exclusion applied to some V segments, including TRBV6-2 and TRBV6-3, as they were indistinguishable. Serostatus for CMV was the only available immune exposure information. It was reported in a later analysis that an Asian-associated ancestry cluster showed fewer N-insertions than the roughly 660-donor mean.

Trimming took 1 base from V and 0 from J; bases not matched to a gene: 5. CDR1 and CDR2 from the germline V gene are SGHNT and YENEEA. The CDR3 length is 16 residues. This clone has just a few counts. Its antigen is not identified. 13 Jbeta primers and 60 Vbeta primers were used for the PCR. Using immunoSEQ multiplex PCR, the repertoire was profiled, and TCRdb retains in-frame clones only, with some absent. The sample includes about 260,000 clones, more than 55% seen only once; the top ten take 2% to 2.5%. V gene TRBV11-3 combines with J gene TRBJ2-7, with 8 bases aligning to TRBD2. This TCR derives from a female donor in good health and CMV-seronegative. Sequenced material: PBMCs. The CDR3 DNA is TGTGCCAGCAGCTTAGTGGTACTAGCGGACTCCTACGAGCAGTACTTC. Its translation is CASSLVVLADSYEQYF. Variable domain in full (rest from reference TRBV11-3 and TRBJ2-7): EAGVVQSPRYKIIEKKQPVAFWCNPISGHNTLYWYLQNLGQGPELLIRYENEEAVDDSQLPKDRFSAERLKGVDSTLKIQPAELGDSAVYLCASSLVVLADSYEQYFGPGTRLTVT.